The 15 T cell receptor beta chains below all came from one sample that was sequenced in a study of shared clonotypes between healthy human individuals. The assay was immunoSEQ multiplex PCR, and TCRdb's table has in-frame clones only and misses some. Here the sample spans approximately 710,000 clones, roughly 91% being singletons. Sequencing was done on a sample of memory CD8+ T cells from PBMCs. Subset specified: CD45RO+ cells pooled with CCR7-negative TemRA cells. These receptors all come from a man aged 18 to 30 in good health. Some clones in this sample may be carry-over from other donors' samples.

The rearrangement uses TRBV5-1 and TRBJ2-2; 8 bases map to TRBD2. Trimming removed 1 base from V and 7 bases from J; junction bases left unmatched: 3. CDR1 is SGHRS, CDR2 YFSETQ, per germline. There are 14 residues in the CDR3. CDR3 region: CASSLLRGDGELFF. The CDR3 coding sequence is TGCGCCAGCAGCTTGTTGCGGGGGGACGGGGAGCTGTTTTTT.

The chain combines TRBV27 with TRBJ2-7, with a tentative D call TRBD1 (6 bases). The germline V gene has CDR1 MNHEY and CDR2 SMNVEV (reference sequence). With 5 bases removed from V and 4 bases from J, the gap between germline ends came to 15 bases. The CDR3 sequence is 14 residues long. CDR3 sequence: CASSIRGPLYEQYF. The CDR3 DNA reads as TGTGCCAGCAGTATCAGGGGCCCCCTTTACGAGCAGTACTTC.

The chain's CDR3 is CASSYAGGVYNEQFF. As DNA, the CDR3 is TGTGCCAGCAGTTACGCGGGAGGGGTTTACAATGAGCAGTTCTTC. V usage is TRBV6-5 and J usage is TRBJ2-1; TRBD2 aligns across 9 bases. With V trimmed by 2 bases and J by 4 bases, 3 bases remained unmatched. CDR1 MNHEY and CDR2 SVGAGI come from the germline V gene. The CDR3 runs to 15 residues.

The chain employs TRBV19 and TRBJ1-1, with 7 bases identical to TRBD1. Trimming took 2 bases from V and 1 from J; bases not matched to a gene: 4. The CDR3 loop spans 15 amino acids. Per the germline V gene, CDR1 is LNHDA and CDR2 is SQIVND (reference sequence). In nucleotides, the CDR3 is TGTGCCAGTAGTATAATGTGGACAGGGAACACTGAAGCTTTCTTT. Translated, it gives CASSIMWTGNTEAFF.

The V gene is TRBV7-6, the J gene TRBJ2-1, with a weak D call TRBD2 (5 bases). CDR1 SGHVS and CDR2 FNYEAQ come from the germline V gene. Trimming cost V 5 bases and J 5 bases, with 19 bases left between them. The length of the CDR3 is 16 residues. This CDR3 reads CASSPVSSGRDNEQFF. CDR3 in DNA: TGTGCCAGCAGCCCTGTTTCCTCGGGGAGAGACAATGAGCAGTTCTTC.

The rearrangement joins TRBV7-3 to TRBJ2-2; 9 nucleotides line up with TRBD2. V lost 2 bases to trimming and J lost 2 bases; unmatched junction nucleotides: 12. The CDR3 runs to 19 residues. The germline gives CDR1 SGHTA, CDR2 FQGTGA. The CDR3 is CASSLYPGLADVNTGELFF. The CDR3 region has the DNA TGTGCCAGCAGCTTATATCCGGGACTAGCAGACGTTAACACCGGGGAGCTGTTTTTT. The variable domain in full, completed from reference TRBV7-3 and TRBJ2-2, reads GAGVSQTPSNKVTEKGKYVELRCDPISGHTALYWYRQSLGQGPEFLIYFQGTGAADDSGLPNDRFFAVRPEGSVSTLKIQRTERGDSAVYLCASSLYPGLADVNTGELFFGEGSRLTVL.

The chain employs TRBV11-2 and TRBJ2-3; D is perhaps TRBD2 (6 bases). Deletions cut 5 bases from V and 2 bases from J, with 17 bases between. The CDR3 consists of 16 residues. In germline, CDR1 is SGHAT, CDR2 FQNNGV. CDR3 residues: CASSPVGSGNTDTQYF. The CDR3 nucleotides read TGTGCCAGCAGCCCTGTGGGTAGCGGAAACACAGATACGCAGTATTTT. Drawing the rest from reference TRBV11-2 and TRBJ2-3, the complete variable domain is EAGVAQSPRYKIIEKRQSVAFWCNPISGHATLYWYQQILGQGPKLLIQFQNNGVVDDSQLPKDRFSAERLKGVDSTLKIQPAKLEDSAVYLCASSPVGSGNTDTQYFGPGTRLTVL.

The chain employs TRBV6-1 and TRBJ2-7, with D perhaps matching TRBD2 (7 bases). V gave up 3 bases and J gave up 5 bases, with 14 bases separating them. CDR3 length: 14 residues. The germline V gene encodes CDR1 MNHNS and CDR2 SASEGT. Written as DNA, the CDR3 is TGTGCCAGCAGTGAGGGGGGGCGTGTCAACGAGCAGTACTTC. Translating it yields CASSEGGRVNEQYF.

The V and J genes are TRBV27 and TRBJ2-1, with TRBD1 as a possible D gene (6 bases). The CDR3 consists of 13 residues. V lost 6 bases and J 5 bases, leaving 11 bases between the germline ends. From germline, CDR1 is MNHEY and CDR2 SMNVEV (reference sequence). The DNA of the CDR3 is TGTGCCAGCAGGGCGTACAGGGACAATGAGCAGTTCTTC. Its protein is CASRAYRDNEQFF.

The chain recombines TRBV7-9 with TRBJ1-3; tentatively, D is TRBD1 (6 bases). Trimming pared 0 bases from V and 1 base from J, leaving 10 bases between. This CDR3 comprises 16 residues. Germline V gene lookup returns CDR1 SEHNR and CDR2 FQNEAQ (reference sequence). The CDR3 here is CASSLAYTGSGNTIYF. The CDR3 nucleotides read TGTGCCAGCAGCTTAGCATACACAGGGTCTGGAAACACCATATATTTT.

This clone has only one observation. V usage is TRBV6-5 and J usage is TRBJ2-7; 7 bases fit TRBD1. CDR3 length: 14 amino acids. Germline V gene sequence: CDR1 MNHEY, CDR2 SVGAGI. V shed 5 bases and J 0 bases; nucleotides not matched to a gene: 4. The CDR3 spells CASSEQGSSYEQYF. DNA for the CDR3: TGTGCCAGCAGTGAACAGGGGAGCTCCTACGAGCAGTACTTC.

The chain combines TRBV7-2 with TRBJ2-7; D is undetermined. The germline V and J ends were trimmed by 1 base and 2 bases, with 6 bases remaining between them. The V gene's germline CDR1 is SGHTA and CDR2 FQGNSA. The CDR3 consists of 13 residues. Written as DNA, the CDR3 is TGTGCCAGCAGCTTAGGATATGCCTACGAGCAGTACTTC. Its translation is CASSLGYAYEQYF.

V usage is TRBV6-1 and J usage is TRBJ2-2; 7 bases agree with TRBD2. Germline CDR1 is MNHNS and CDR2 is SASEGT. This CDR3 contains 17 residues. The trim removed 2 bases at V and 1 base at J, leaving 7 bases unmatched. Written as DNA, the CDR3 is TGTGCCAGCAGTGAACGGGGGGTAGGCCTGAACACCGGGGAGCTGTTTTTT. Amino acids: CASSERGVGLNTGELFF.

The gene calls are TRBV29-1 and TRBJ2-1; 8 bases match TRBD2. V shed 6 bases, J shed 2 bases, and the junction held 6 bases outside the gene matches. CDR3 length equals 14 residues. CDR1 is SQVTM, CDR2 ANQGSEA, per germline. DNA for the CDR3: TGCAGCGTCAACTTAGCGGGGCCCTACAATGAGCAGTTCTTC. This gives the protein CSVNLAGPYNEQFF.

This chain connects TRBV27 to TRBJ2-1; D is perhaps TRBD2 (5 bases). The CDR3 is 15 residues long. V shed 0 bases and J shed 2 bases, with 8 bases lying between them. CDR1 is MNHEY and CDR2 is SMNVEV in the germline V gene (reference sequence). CDR3 amino acids: CASSLSFGTYNEQFF. The DNA of the CDR3 is TGTGCCAGCAGTTTATCGTTCGGGACCTACAATGAGCAGTTCTTC.